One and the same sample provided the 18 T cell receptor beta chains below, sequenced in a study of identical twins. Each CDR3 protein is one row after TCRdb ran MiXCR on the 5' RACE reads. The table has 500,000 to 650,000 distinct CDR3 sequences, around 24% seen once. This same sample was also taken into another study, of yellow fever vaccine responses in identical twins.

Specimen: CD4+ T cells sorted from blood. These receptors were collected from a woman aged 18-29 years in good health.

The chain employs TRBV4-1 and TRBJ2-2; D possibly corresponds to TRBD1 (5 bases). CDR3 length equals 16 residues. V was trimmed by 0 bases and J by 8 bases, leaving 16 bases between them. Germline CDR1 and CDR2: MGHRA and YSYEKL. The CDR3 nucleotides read TGCGCCAGCAGCCAAGAGGGGCCTGATTGGGCAGGGGAGCTGTTTTTT. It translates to CASSQEGPDWAGELFF.

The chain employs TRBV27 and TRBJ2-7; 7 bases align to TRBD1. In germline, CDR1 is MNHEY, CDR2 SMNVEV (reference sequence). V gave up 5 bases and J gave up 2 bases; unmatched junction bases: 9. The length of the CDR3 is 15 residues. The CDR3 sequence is CASSRQGFPAYEQYF. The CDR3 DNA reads TGTGCCAGCAGTCGACAGGGTTTCCCAGCCTACGAGCAGTACTTC.

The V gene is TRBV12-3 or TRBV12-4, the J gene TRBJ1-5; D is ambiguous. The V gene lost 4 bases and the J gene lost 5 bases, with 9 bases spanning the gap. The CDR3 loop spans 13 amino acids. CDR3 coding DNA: TGTGCCAGCAGTTCCGCGGGTTATCAGCCCCAGCATTTT. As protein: CASSSAGYQPQHF.

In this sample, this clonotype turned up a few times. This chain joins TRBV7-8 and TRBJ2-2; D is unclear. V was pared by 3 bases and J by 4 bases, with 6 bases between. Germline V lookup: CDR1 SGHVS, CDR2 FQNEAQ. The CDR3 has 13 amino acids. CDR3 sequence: CASSFLRTGELFF. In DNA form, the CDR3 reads TGTGCCAGCAGCTTTCTCCGCACCGGGGAGCTGTTTTTT.

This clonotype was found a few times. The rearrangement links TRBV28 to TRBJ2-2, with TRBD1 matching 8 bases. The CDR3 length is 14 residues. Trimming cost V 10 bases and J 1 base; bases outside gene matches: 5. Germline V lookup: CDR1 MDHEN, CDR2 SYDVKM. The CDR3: CATFGTGNTGELFF. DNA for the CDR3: TGTGCCACCTTCGGGACAGGGAACACCGGGGAGCTGTTTTTT.

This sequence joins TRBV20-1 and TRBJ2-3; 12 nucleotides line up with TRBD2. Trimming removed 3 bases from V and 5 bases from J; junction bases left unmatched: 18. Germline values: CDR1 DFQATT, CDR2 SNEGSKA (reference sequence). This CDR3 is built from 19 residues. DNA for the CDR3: TGCAGTGCTAGTTTCGGCAGGGGGCGACTAGCGGGAGATTTAGATACGCAGTATTTT. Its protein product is CSASFGRGRLAGDLDTQYF.

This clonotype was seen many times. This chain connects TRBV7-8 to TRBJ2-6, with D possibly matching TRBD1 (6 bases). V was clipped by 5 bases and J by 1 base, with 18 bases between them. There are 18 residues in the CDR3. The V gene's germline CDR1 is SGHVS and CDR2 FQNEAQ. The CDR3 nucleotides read TGTGCCAGCAGCCGAATTACAGGGTTTAATTCTGGGGCCAACGTCCTGACTTTC. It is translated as CASSRITGFNSGANVLTF.

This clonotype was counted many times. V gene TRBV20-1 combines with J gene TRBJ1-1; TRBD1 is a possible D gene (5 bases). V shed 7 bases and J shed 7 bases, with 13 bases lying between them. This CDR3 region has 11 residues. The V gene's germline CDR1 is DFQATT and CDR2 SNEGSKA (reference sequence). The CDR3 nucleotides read TGCAGTGGAACACAGGCGGGTGAAGCTTTCTTT. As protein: CSGTQAGEAFF.

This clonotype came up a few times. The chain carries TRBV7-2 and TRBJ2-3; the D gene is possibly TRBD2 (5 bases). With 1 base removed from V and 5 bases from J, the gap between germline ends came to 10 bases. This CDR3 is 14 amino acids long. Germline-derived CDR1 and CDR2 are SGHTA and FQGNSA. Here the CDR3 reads CASSLVGALDTQYF. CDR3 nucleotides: TGTGCCAGCAGCTTAGTGGGAGCCTTAGATACGCAGTATTTT. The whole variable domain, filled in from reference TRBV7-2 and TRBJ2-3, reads GAGVSQSPSNKVTEKGKDVELRCDPISGHTALYWYRQSLGQGLEFLIYFQGNSAPDKSGLPSDRFSAERTGGSVSTLTIQRTQQEDSAVYLCASSLVGALDTQYFGPGTRLTVL.

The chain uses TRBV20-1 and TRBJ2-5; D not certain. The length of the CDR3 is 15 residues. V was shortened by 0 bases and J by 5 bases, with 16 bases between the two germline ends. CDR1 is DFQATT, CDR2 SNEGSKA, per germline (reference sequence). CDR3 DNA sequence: TGCAGTGCTAGAGAAATTGGGATCCTCGGGGAGACCCAGTACTTC. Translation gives CSAREIGILGETQYF.

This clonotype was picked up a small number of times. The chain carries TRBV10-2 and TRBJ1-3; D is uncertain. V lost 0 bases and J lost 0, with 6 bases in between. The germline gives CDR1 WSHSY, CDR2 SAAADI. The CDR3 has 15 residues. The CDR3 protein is CASSESGRSGNTIYF. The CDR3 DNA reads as TGCGCCAGCAGTGAGTCCGGTCGCTCTGGAAACACCATATATTTT.

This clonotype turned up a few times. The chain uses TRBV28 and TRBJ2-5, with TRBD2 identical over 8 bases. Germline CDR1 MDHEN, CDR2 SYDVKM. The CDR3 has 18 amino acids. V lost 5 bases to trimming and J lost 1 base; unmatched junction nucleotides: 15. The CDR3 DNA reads TGTGCCAGCAGTCCCTTTAGACTAGCGACAACCGGCCAAGAGACCCAGTACTTC. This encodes CASSPFRLATTGQETQYF.

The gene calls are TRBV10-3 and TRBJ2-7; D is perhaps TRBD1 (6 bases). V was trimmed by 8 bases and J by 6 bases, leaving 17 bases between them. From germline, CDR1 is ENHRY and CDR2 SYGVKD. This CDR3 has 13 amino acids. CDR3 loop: CAIQGQQGAEQYF. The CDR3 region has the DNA TGTGCCATCCAAGGACAGCAGGGAGCCGAGCAGTACTTC.

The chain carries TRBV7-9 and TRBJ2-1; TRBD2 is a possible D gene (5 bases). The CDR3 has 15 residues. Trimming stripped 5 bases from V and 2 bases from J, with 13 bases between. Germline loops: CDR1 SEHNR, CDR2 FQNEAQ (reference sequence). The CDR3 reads CASSQLEIPYNEQFF. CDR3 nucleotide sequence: TGTGCCAGCAGCCAACTAGAGATTCCCTACAATGAGCAGTTCTTC.

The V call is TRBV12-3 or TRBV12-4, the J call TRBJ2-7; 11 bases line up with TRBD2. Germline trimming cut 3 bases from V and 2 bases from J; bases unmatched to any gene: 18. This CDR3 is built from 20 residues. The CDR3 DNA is TGTGCCAGCAGTTTCGACCTAACTAGCGGGAGAAGGGGGCAAACCTACGAGCAGTACTTC. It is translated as CASSFDLTSGRRGQTYEQYF.

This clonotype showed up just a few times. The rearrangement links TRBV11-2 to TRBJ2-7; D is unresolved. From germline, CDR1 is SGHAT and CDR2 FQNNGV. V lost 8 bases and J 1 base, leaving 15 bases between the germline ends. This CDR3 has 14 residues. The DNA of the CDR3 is TGTGCCAGCCGCAGCTTAAAAGGTTCCTACGAGCAGTACTTC. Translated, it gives CASRSLKGSYEQYF.

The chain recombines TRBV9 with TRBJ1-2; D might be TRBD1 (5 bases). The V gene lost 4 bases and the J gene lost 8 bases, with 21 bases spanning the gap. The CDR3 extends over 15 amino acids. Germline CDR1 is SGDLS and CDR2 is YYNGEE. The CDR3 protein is CASSMIGQGGVGYTF. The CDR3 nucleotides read TGTGCCAGCAGCATGATCGGGCAGGGCGGGGTCGGCTACACCTTC.

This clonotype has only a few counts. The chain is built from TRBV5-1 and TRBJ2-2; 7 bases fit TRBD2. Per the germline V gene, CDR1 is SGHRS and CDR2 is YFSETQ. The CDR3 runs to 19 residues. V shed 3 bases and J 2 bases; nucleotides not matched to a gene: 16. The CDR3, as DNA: TGCGCCAGCAGCTCGGAGGGGACTACGCAGACTTATAACACCGGGGAGCTGTTTTTT. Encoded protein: CASSSEGTTQTYNTGELFF.